The entry that follows covers one T cell receptor beta chain sequence. Time point described: week 3, after first cycle of checkpoint inhibitor. This record belongs to a study of blood T cell dynamics during melanoma immunotherapy. A fixed DNA input of 300 to 350 ng was used per bulk PBMC sample. Profiled with immunoSEQ multiplex PCR; TCRdb holds only in-frame clones, not every one. The sample includes fewer than 30,000 clones, roughly 83% seen only once; the top ten take about 9.4%. In germline, CDR1 is SGHTA, CDR2 FQGNSA. The V end lost 2 bases, the J end lost 2 bases, and 10 bases lay between the germline ends. CDR3 length: 14 residues.

The rearrangement links TRBV7-2 to TRBJ2-7, with TRBD2 as a possible D gene (5 bases). The receptor's source is a human donor with melanoma. Sequences were derived from blood, sampled from a patient treated with checkpoint blockade. The CDR3 reads CASSLSGNPYEQYF. DNA for the CDR3: TGTGCCAGCAGCTTATCGGGGAATCCCTACGAGCAGTACTTC.